This T cell receptor (beta chain) originates from a study of blood T cell repertoires in COVID-19. Study-level information: T cells, B-cell-depleted T cells, or PBMCs supplied cDNA or gDNA.

The protocol was immunoSEQ multiplex PCR, while the TCRdb copy is restricted to in-frame clones and leaves out a portion. The data hold approximately 200,000 clones, with about four fifths observed a single time. Unmatched junction bases numbered 4, after V lost 3 bases and J lost 4 bases. The CDR3 totals 14 residues. Germline V lookup: CDR1 LNHDA, CDR2 SQIVND (reference sequence). The sequencing sample was made of PBMCs or T cells enriched from blood (not recorded which). This chain uses TRBV19 with TRBJ2-5; 8 positions agree with TRBD2. This TCR came from a man in his forties who had recovered from COVID-19. This CDR3 reads CASSMSGSGETQYF. DNA of the CDR3: TGTGCCAGTAGTATGAGCGGGAGCGGAGAGACCCAGTACTTC.